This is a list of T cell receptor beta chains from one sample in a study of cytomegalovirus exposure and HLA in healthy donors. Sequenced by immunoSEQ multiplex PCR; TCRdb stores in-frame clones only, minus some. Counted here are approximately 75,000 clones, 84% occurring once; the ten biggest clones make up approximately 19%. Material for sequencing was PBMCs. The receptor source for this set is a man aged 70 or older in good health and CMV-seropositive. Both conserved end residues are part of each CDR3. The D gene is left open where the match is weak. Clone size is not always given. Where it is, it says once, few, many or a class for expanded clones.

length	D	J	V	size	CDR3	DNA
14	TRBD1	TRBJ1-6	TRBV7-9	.	CASSSGQGGSPLHF	TGTGCCAGCAGCTCCGGACAGGGGGGTTCACCCCTCCACTTT
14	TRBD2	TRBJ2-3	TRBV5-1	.	CASSLGLAPDTQYF	TGCGCCAGCAGCTTGGGACTAGCCCCTGATACGCAGTATTTT
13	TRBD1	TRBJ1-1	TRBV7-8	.	CASSLGGGAEAFF	TGTGCCAGCAGCTTAGGAGGGGGCGCTGAAGCTTTCTTT
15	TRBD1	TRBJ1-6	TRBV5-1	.	CASSLDAGGRSPLHF	TGCGCCAGCAGCCTAGACGCAGGGGGCCGGTCACCCCTCCACTTT
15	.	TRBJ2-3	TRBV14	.	CASSRRQIPTDTQYF	TGTGCCAGCAGCCGCCGACAGATTCCCACAGATACGCAGTATTTT
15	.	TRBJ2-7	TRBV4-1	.	CASREAGLTGGEQYF	TGCGCCAGCAGGGAGGCTGGACTGACAGGCGGCGAGCAGTACTTC
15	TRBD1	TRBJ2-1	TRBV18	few	CASSLRQGAANEQFF	TGTGCCAGCTCACTTCGACAGGGGGCAGCGAATGAGCAGTTCTTC
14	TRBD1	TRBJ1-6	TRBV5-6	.	CASSRTGVDSPLHF	TGTGCCAGCAGCAGGACAGGGGTTGATTCACCCCTCCACTTT
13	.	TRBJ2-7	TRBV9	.	CASSVGPGYEQYF	TGTGCCAGCAGCGTAGGGCCGGGGTACGAGCAGTACTTC
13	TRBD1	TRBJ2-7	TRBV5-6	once	CASSRDRVGEQYF	TGTGCCAGCAGTCGGGACAGGGTGGGGGAGCAGTACTTC
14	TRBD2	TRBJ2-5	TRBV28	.	CASRPYTAGETQYF	TGTGCCAGCAGGCCATATACAGCGGGGGAGACCCAGTACTTC
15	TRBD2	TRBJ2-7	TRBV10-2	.	CASSDPSGRGDEQYF	TGCGCCAGCAGTGACCCTAGCGGGAGGGGTGACGAGCAGTACTTC
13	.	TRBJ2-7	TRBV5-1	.	CASSLDRAYEQYF	TGCGCCAGCAGCTTGGACAGGGCTTACGAGCAGTACTTC
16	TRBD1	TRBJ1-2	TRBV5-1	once	CASSLEGQGSGYGYTF	TGCGCCAGCAGCTTGGAGGGACAGGGGTCGGGATATGGCTACACCTTC
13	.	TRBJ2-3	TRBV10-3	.	CAISGAGTDTQYF	TGTGCCATCAGTGGAGCGGGCACAGATACGCAGTATTTT
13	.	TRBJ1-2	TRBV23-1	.	CASSQSGYYGYTF	TGCGCCAGCAGTCAGTCAGGGTACTATGGCTACACCTTC
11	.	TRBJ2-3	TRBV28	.	CASSTLYTQYF	TGTGCCAGCAGCACCCTATATACGCAGTATTTT
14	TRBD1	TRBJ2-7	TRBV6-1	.	CASRKTGTPYEQYF	TGTGCCAGCAGGAAGACAGGGACGCCCTACGAGCAGTACTTC
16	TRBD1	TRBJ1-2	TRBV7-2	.	CASSLYDRGLGYGYTF	TGTGCCAGCAGCTTATACGACAGGGGGCTAGGGTATGGCTACACCTTC
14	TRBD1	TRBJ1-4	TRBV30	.	CAWTAGGINEKLFF	TGTGCCTGGACGGCAGGGGGAATTAATGAAAAACTGTTTTTT
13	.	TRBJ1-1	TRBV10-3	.	CATSRAQLTEAFF	TGTGCCACCTCCCGTGCCCAACTCACTGAAGCTTTCTTT
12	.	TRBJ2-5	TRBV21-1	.	CASSKVAETQYF	TGTGCCAGCAGCAAAGTGGCAGAGACCCAGTACTTC
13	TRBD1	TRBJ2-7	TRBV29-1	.	CSAGQGHSYEQYF	TGCAGCGCAGGACAGGGTCATTCCTACGAGCAGTACTTC
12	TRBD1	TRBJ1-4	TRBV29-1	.	CSGRDRGEKLFF	TGCAGCGGCCGGGACAGGGGCGAAAAACTGTTTTTT
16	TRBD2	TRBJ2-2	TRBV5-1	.	CASSLRTSGAGGELFF	TGCGCCAGCAGCCTCAGGACTAGCGGTGCTGGCGGGGAGCTGTTTTTT
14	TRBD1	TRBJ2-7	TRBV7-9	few	CASSLGTGVYEQYF	TGTGCCAGCAGCTTAGGGACAGGAGTCTACGAGCAGTACTTC
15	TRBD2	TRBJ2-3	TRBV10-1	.	CASSETASGRDTQYF	TGCGCCAGCAGTGAGACGGCTAGCGGGAGAGATACGCAGTATTTT
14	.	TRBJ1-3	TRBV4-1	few	CASSQGHSRNTIYF	TGCGCCAGCAGCCAAGGACACAGTAGGAACACCATATATTTT
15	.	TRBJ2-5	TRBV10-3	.	CAISVGGNPQETQYF	TGTGCCATCAGTGTGGGGGGAAATCCCCAAGAGACCCAGTACTTC
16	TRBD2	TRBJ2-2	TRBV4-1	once	CASSQATSGYTGELFF	TGCGCCAGCAGCCAAGCAACTAGCGGGTACACCGGGGAGCTGTTTTTT
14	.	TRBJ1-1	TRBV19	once	CASSLQGANTEAFF	TGTGCCAGTAGTCTACAGGGTGCGAACACTGAAGCTTTCTTT
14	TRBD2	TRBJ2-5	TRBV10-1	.	CASSDPGLQETQYF	TGCGCCAGCAGTGACCCGGGACTACAAGAGACCCAGTACTTC
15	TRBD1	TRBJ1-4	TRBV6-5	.	CASRARQGVGEKLFF	TGTGCCAGCAGAGCCCGACAGGGGGTGGGGGAAAAACTGTTTTTT
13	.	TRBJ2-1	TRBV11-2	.	CASSSMAGLQRFF	TGTGCCAGCAGCTCTATGGCGGGTCTTCAACGGTTCTTC
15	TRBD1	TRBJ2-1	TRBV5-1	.	CASSLAGTGYNEQFF	TGCGCCAGCAGCTTGGCCGGGACAGGATACAATGAGCAGTTCTTC
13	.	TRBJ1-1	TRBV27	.	CASSLRENTEAFF	TGTGCCAGCAGTTTGAGGGAGAACACTGAAGCTTTCTTT
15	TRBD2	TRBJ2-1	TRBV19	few	CASSMPGLAANEQFF	TGTGCCAGTAGTATGCCTGGACTAGCGGCAAATGAGCAGTTCTTC
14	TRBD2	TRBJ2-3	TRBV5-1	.	CASSLAEITDTQYF	TGCGCCAGCAGCCTAGCGGAAATCACAGATACGCAGTATTTT
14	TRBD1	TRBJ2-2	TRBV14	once	CASSRQGNTGELFF	TGTGCCAGCAGCCGACAGGGGAACACCGGGGAGCTGTTTTTT
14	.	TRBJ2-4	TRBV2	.	CASSDSVAKNIQYF	TGTGCCAGCAGTGATTCTGTAGCCAAAAACATTCAGTACTTC
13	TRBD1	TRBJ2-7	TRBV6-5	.	CASKPGGRYEQYF	TGTGCCAGCAAACCAGGGGGCCGGTACGAGCAGTACTTC
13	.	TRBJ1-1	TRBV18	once	CASSPTRNTEAFF	TGTGCCAGCTCACCAACCAGGAACACTGAAGCTTTCTTT
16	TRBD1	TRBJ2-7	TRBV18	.	CASSPPGQVFLYEQYF	TGTGCCAGCTCACCTCCGGGACAGGTCTTTCTCTACGAGCAGTACTTC
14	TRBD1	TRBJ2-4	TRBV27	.	CASSSRTGWNIQYF	TGTGCCAGCAGTTCCCGGACAGGGTGGAACATTCAGTACTTC